This T cell receptor (beta chain) was captured by sequencing in a study of shared clonotypes between healthy human individuals. This clone was seen only once. CDR3 length: 17 amino acids. After removal of 3 bases from V and 3 bases from J, the junction contained 13 bases not matched to a gene. Germline CDR1 SGHDN, CDR2 FVKESK. The assay was immunoSEQ multiplex PCR, and TCRdb's table has in-frame clones only and misses some. The sample lists roughly 1 million clones; roughly 74% were seen once. Sequencing was performed on memory CD4+ T cells from PBMCs. Sample subset: CD45RA-negative fraction. This clonotype was obtained from a man aged 18 to 29 in good health. Some clones in this sample may be carry-over from other donors' samples. This chain joins TRBV14 and TRBJ2-7; TRBD1 matches at 8 bases. CDR3 DNA: TGTGCCAGCAGCCACCCCTCCCCGGGACAGGTTGTCTACGAGCAGTACTTC. It is translated as CASSHPSPGQVVYEQYF.